What follows are 32 T cell receptor beta chains derived from one specimen sequenced in a study of blood T cell repertoires in COVID-19. Data came from immunoSEQ multiplex PCR; TCRdb stores just in-frame clones and leaves some out. The sample contains roughly 76,000 clones, 90% of which appear only once. The source material was peripheral blood. These TCRs come from a man aged 50 to 59 with acute or convalescent COVID-19.

The chain is built from TRBV4-2 and TRBJ1-5; 12 bases are shared with TRBD1. The CDR3 extends over 18 amino acids. CDR1 is LGHNA, CDR2 YNFKEQ, per germline. J lost 1 base, V lost 1 base, and 5 bases had no gene match. The CDR3 region has the DNA TGTGCCAGCAGCCAAGTGGGACAGGGGGCCGGGAGCAATCAGCCCCAGCATTTT. Encoded protein: CASSQVGQGAGSNQPQHF.

The gene calls are TRBV10-3 and TRBJ1-2; D is undetermined. With 0 bases removed from V and 2 bases from J, the gap between germline ends came to 4 bases. The CDR3 spans 13 residues. Per germline, CDR1 ENHRY and CDR2 SYGVKD. Written as DNA, the CDR3 is TGTGCCATCAGTGAGTCCGTGAACTATGGCTACACCTTC. This translates into CAISESVNYGYTF.

This clone was counted only a few times. J is TRBJ2-3 and V is TRBV7-8; TRBD1 matches 9 bases. Per germline, CDR1 SGHVS and CDR2 FQNEAQ. V lost 5 bases and J lost 0; bases outside the gene matches: 12. CDR3 length: 18 amino acids. The CDR3 coding sequence is TGTGCCAGCAGCCAATCGTATGGGACAGGGTCTAGCACAGATACGCAGTATTTT. It codes for CASSQSYGTGSSTDTQYF.

This chain joins TRBV27 and TRBJ2-5, with TRBD1 matching over 7 bases. The CDR3 length is 15 residues. J was trimmed by 3 bases and V by 5 bases; bases with no gene match: 9. Germline-derived CDR1 and CDR2 are MNHEY and SMNVEV (reference sequence). The CDR3 here is CASSIGTATEETQYF. The DNA for the CDR3 is TGTGCCAGCAGTATAGGGACAGCTACTGAAGAGACCCAGTACTTC.

The chain links TRBV5-1 to TRBJ1-2, with 9 nucleotides matching TRBD1. Germline trimming cut 0 bases from V and 6 bases from J; bases unmatched to any gene: 3. The germline V gene has CDR1 SGHRS and CDR2 YFSETQ. The CDR3 runs to 14 residues. The CDR3 nucleotides read TGCGCCAGCAGCTTGGAACAGGGGGCGAATGGCTACACCTTC. It yields the protein CASSLEQGANGYTF.

The V gene is TRBV12-3 or TRBV12-4, the J gene TRBJ2-1, with a weak D call TRBD1 (5 bases). This CDR3 has 13 residues. Trimming took 5 bases from V and 1 from J, leaving 6 bases between them. CDR3 loop: CASSRQSYNEQFF. The CDR3 DNA is TGTGCCAGCAGTCGACAGTCCTACAATGAGCAGTTCTTC.

About this clone: At one end the junction does not follow the germline gene, possibly because of a read error. The genes are TRBV19 and TRBJ1-1; 11 positions agree with TRBD1. Looked up from germline, CDR1 is LNHDA and CDR2 is SQIVND (reference sequence). CDR3 length: 12 residues. Here the CDR3 DNA reads TGCGGACAGGGGGCCGGGGACACTGAAGCTTTCTTT. Its translation is CGQGAGDTEAFF.

The gene calls are TRBV19 and TRBJ2-3, with 7 bases fitting TRBD1. CDR3 length: 14 amino acids. Losses at the gene ends were 9 bases for V and 1 base for J; bases not matched to a gene: 7. CDR1 LNHDA and CDR2 SQIVND come from the germline V gene (reference sequence). CDR3 bases: TGTGCCAGCCGAGAACAGGGGCGCACAGATACGCAGTATTTT. Its translation is CASREQGRTDTQYF.

CDR3 in amino acids: CATSRDLRTGVGYTEAFF. As DNA, the CDR3 is TGTGCCACCAGCAGAGATCTACGTACAGGGGTGGGCTACACTGAAGCTTTCTTT. This chain links TRBV15 with TRBJ1-1, with 7 bases that match TRBD1. Looked up from germline, CDR1 is LNHNV and CDR2 is YYDKDF (reference sequence). The ends lost 0 bases at V and 3 bases at J; junction bases unmatched: 13. This CDR3 has 18 amino acids.

The chain employs TRBV10-3 and TRBJ1-6, with 10 bases aligning to TRBD1. The CDR3 has 14 residues. The V segment lost 4 bases and the J segment 11 bases; nucleotides outside the gene matches: 5. Looked up from germline, CDR1 is ENHRY and CDR2 is SYGVKD. For the CDR3, the DNA is TGTGCCATCAGTGGGGGACAGGGGAGGCCACCCCTCCACTTT. As protein: CAISGGQGRPPLHF.

The CDR3 loop reads CASSQAATETTEAFF. The CDR3 bases are TGCGCCAGCAGCCAAGCGGCGACAGAGACGACTGAAGCTTTCTTT. V gene TRBV4-3 combines with J gene TRBJ1-1, with a weak D call TRBD1 (5 bases). Germline assignment: CDR1 LGHNA and CDR2 YSLEER. The CDR3 extends over 15 amino acids. The V and J ends lost 1 base and 5 bases respectively, with 14 bases between them.

CDR3 amino acids: CASNRELAKNIQYF. The CDR3 DNA reads as TGTGCCAGCAATAGGGAGTTGGCCAAAAACATTCAGTACTTC. V usage is TRBV2 and J usage is TRBJ2-4; D is perhaps TRBD2 (5 bases). Germline CDR1 SNHLY, CDR2 FYNNEI. V dropped 7 bases and J dropped 1 base, with 11 bases sitting between them. This CDR3 contains 14 residues.

This clone was recorded a few times. The chain couples TRBV7-9 to TRBJ2-4; the D gene is possibly TRBD2 (5 bases). The CDR3 is 15 amino acids. Germline-derived CDR1 and CDR2 are SEHNR and FQNEAQ (reference sequence). V lost 5 bases to trimming and J lost 0 bases, with 11 bases between them. CDR3 nucleotides: TGTGCCAGCAGCCCCCGGGGATTAGCCAAAAACATTCAGTACTTC. This translates into CASSPRGLAKNIQYF.

This clone was detected once. The chain links TRBV6-1 to TRBJ2-1; TRBD2 aligns across 12 bases. After removal of 7 bases from V and 4 bases from J, the junction contained 5 bases not matched to a gene. Germline V gives CDR1 MNHNS, CDR2 SASEGT. The CDR3 is made up of 15 amino acids. The CDR3 here is CASTLGTSGYNEQFF. In nucleotides, the CDR3 is TGTGCCAGCACCCTCGGGACTAGCGGGTACAATGAGCAGTTCTTC.

V is TRBV2 and J is TRBJ2-3, with 9 bases aligning to TRBD2. CDR3 length equals 15 residues. Germline V gives CDR1 SNHLY, CDR2 FYNNEI. Trimming removed 4 bases from V and 4 bases from J; junction bases left unmatched: 6. The CDR3 loop reads CASSVQGLAPDTQYF. Here the CDR3 DNA reads TGTGCCAGCAGTGTTCAAGGACTAGCGCCAGATACGCAGTATTTT.

The V and J genes are TRBV27 and TRBJ1-3, with D perhaps matching TRBD1 (6 bases). Germline CDR1 reads MNHEY; CDR2 reads SMNVEV (reference sequence). Trimming removed 5 bases at V and 3 bases at J, with 11 bases between. The CDR3 is 14 residues long. The CDR3 loop reads CASSEGQFGNTIYF. CDR3 nucleotides: TGTGCCAGCAGTGAGGGACAATTTGGAAACACCATATATTTT.

The chain carries TRBV12-3 or TRBV12-4 and TRBJ2-7; TRBD1 matches at 8 bases. The CDR3 is 12 amino acids. V lost 5 bases and J lost 3; bases outside the gene matches: 0. As DNA, the CDR3 is TGTGCCAGCAGTACAGGGGGCTACGAGCAGTACTTC. The encoded protein is CASSTGGYEQYF.

The V call is TRBV30, the J call TRBJ2-6; D not certain. Trimming left V 0 bases short and J 4 bases short, with 10 bases between. CDR3 size: 15 residues. Germline-derived CDR1 and CDR2 are GTSNPN and SVGIG (reference sequence). In DNA form, the CDR3 reads TGTGCCTGGAGTGTACGAGGATTGGGGGCCAACGTCCTGACTTTC. Residues: CAWSVRGLGANVLTF.

The chain recombines TRBV30 with TRBJ2-5; no definite D call. V was shortened by 4 bases and J by 5 bases, with 8 bases between the two germline ends. This CDR3 comprises 11 residues. Germline V gives CDR1 GTSNPN, CDR2 SVGIG (reference sequence). CDR3 residues: CAWIRAETQYF. The CDR3 DNA reads as TGTGCCTGGATTAGAGCGGAGACCCAGTACTTC.

The chain combines TRBV3-1 (or the pseudogene TRBV3-2) with TRBJ1-3; D unresolved. CDR1 is LGHDT and CDR2 is YNNKEL in the germline V gene (reference sequence). The CDR3 has 14 residues. V gave up 2 bases and J gave up 0 bases, with 5 bases separating them. The CDR3 DNA follows: TGTGCCAGCAGCCAACGGAGCTCTGGAAACACCATATATTTT. Translating it yields CASSQRSSGNTIYF.

This chain uses TRBV4-1 with TRBJ1-4; D not certain. CDR1 is MGHRA and CDR2 is YSYEKL in the germline V gene. The CDR3 contains 14 residues. V lost 1 base and J lost 0, with 3 bases in between. CDR3 sequence: CASSQAATNEKLFF. The CDR3 nucleotides are TGCGCCAGCAGCCAAGCTGCAACTAATGAAAAACTGTTTTTT.

CDR3 sequence reads: CASSIVNTEAFF. CDR3 DNA sequence: TGTGCCAGCAGCATAGTAAACACTGAAGCTTTCTTT. The chain is built from TRBV7-9 and TRBJ1-1; D is unresolved. Germline CDR1 reads SEHNR; CDR2 reads FQNEAQ (reference sequence). V was trimmed by 5 bases and J by 2 bases, leaving 6 bases between them. The CDR3 contains 12 residues.

The V call is TRBV6-5, the J call TRBJ2-5; 10 bases match TRBD2. CDR1 is MNHEY, CDR2 SVGAGI, per germline. CDR3 length: 15 amino acids. The V segment lost 5 bases and the J segment 1 base; nucleotides outside the gene matches: 4. The DNA for the CDR3 is TGTGCCAGCAGTAGCGGGAGGGCGGCCCAAGAGACCCAGTACTTC. Encoded protein: CASSSGRAAQETQYF.

The chain recombines TRBV7-6 with TRBJ2-1; 11 bases agree with TRBD2. In germline, CDR1 is SGHVS, CDR2 FNYEAQ. With 2 bases clipped from V and 7 bases from J, the junction kept 4 bases outside the gene matches. This CDR3 is built from 15 residues. The CDR3 region has the DNA TGTGCCAGCAGCTTACGTAGCGGGGGGGGTAATGAGCAGTTCTTC. This translates into CASSLRSGGGNEQFF.

V gene TRBV11-2 combines with J gene TRBJ2-6, with TRBD1 matching over 8 bases. The CDR3 runs 15 residues. J gave up 4 bases and V 6 bases, and 5 bases lay outside the gene matches. The germline gives CDR1 SGHAT, CDR2 FQNNGV. The DNA for the CDR3 is TGTGCCAGCAGTCGGACAGGGCCCGGGGCCAACGTCCTGACTTTC. Protein sequence: CASSRTGPGANVLTF.

The chain is built from TRBV28 and TRBJ2-7, with D unresolved. The CDR3 is 11 residues long. V was trimmed by 6 bases and J by 0 bases, leaving 3 bases between them. CDR1 and CDR2 (germline): MDHEN, SYDVKM. CDR3 in amino acids: CASSGSYEQYF. In DNA form, the CDR3 reads TGTGCCAGCAGCGGCTCCTACGAGCAGTACTTC.

The rearrangement links TRBV5-1 to TRBJ2-7, with D unresolved. The CDR3 is made up of 15 amino acids. CDR1 SGHRS and CDR2 YFSETQ come from the germline V gene. Between the trimmed V and J ends, which lost 2 bases and 3 bases, there was a span of 15 bases. The CDR3 sequence: CASSFNSQAHYEQYF. The CDR3 DNA reads TGCGCCAGCAGCTTCAATTCCCAGGCTCACTACGAGCAGTACTTC.

The chain recombines TRBV19 with TRBJ1-5, with D maybe TRBD1 (5 bases). Deletions cut 3 bases from V and 3 bases from J, with 12 bases between. The CDR3 is 15 residues long. Germline V gene lookup returns CDR1 LNHDA and CDR2 SQIVND (reference sequence). CDR3 sequence: CASSMGEGFNQPQHF. The CDR3, as DNA: TGTGCCAGTAGTATGGGGGAGGGATTCAATCAGCCCCAGCATTTT. The entire variable domain, with the rest obtained from reference TRBV19 and TRBJ1-5, is as follows: DGGITQSPKYLFRKEGQNVTLSCEQNLNHDAMYWYRQDPGQGLRLIYYSQIVNDFQKGDIAEGYSVSREKKESFPLTVTSAQKNPTAFYLCASSMGEGFNQPQHFGDGTRLSIL.

This chain uses TRBV7-6 with TRBJ2-1; 13 nucleotides align to TRBD2. This CDR3 is built from 16 residues. Germline loops: CDR1 SGHVS, CDR2 FNYEAQ. J was trimmed by 8 bases and V by 6 bases; bases with no gene match: 10. As DNA, the CDR3 is TGTGCCAGCAGGGCGACTAGCGGGGGGACCATCGATGAGCAGTTCTTC. The encoded protein is CASRATSGGTIDEQFF.

The chain has TRBV6-5 and TRBJ2-7, with 7 positions matching TRBD1. The ends lost 10 bases at V and 5 bases at J; junction bases unmatched: 5. The CDR3 runs 11 residues. The germline V gene encodes CDR1 MNHEY and CDR2 SVGAGI. The CDR3 DNA is TGTGCCACCAGACAGGGAAACGAGCAGTACTTC. This encodes CATRQGNEQYF.

The genes are TRBV2 and TRBJ2-3, with TRBD2 identical over 7 bases. Looked up from germline, CDR1 is SNHLY and CDR2 is FYNNEI. V gave up 3 bases and J gave up 5 bases; unmatched junction bases: 2. The CDR3 length is 13 residues. CDR3 region: CASSEGGGDTQYF. CDR3 sequence (DNA): TGTGCCAGCAGTGAGGGGGGGGGAGATACGCAGTATTTT.

V is TRBV2 and J is TRBJ2-6; D not resolved. This CDR3 contains 14 residues. Trimming removed 5 bases at V and 0 bases at J, with 5 bases between. Germline V gives CDR1 SNHLY, CDR2 FYNNEI. CDR3 protein: CASSRSSGANVLTF. The CDR3 DNA reads TGTGCCAGCAGTCGGAGCTCTGGGGCCAACGTCCTGACTTTC.